This T cell receptor beta chain was retrieved from a study of HIV-infected patients and healthy controls. No cell fractionation was done, so the repertoire covers all unsorted peripheral blood T cells. 450 to 600 ng RNA was reverse transcribed with alpha and beta constant-region primers. Each of the alpha and beta chains got its own library through chain-specific third strand synthesis with indices. A 5' RACE adapter with a random hexamer and the SP2 primer site was joined to cDNA. Via MiXCR, TCRdb re-called the 5' RACE reads, giving one row per CDR3 protein. The profile shows 15,000 to 20,000 distinct CDR3 sequences, 10% of them singletons. Study-wide findings and caveats: HIV+ repertoires were severely depleted of MAIT alpha-chain CDR3s, unlike healthy controls.

As regards this clonotype: No antigen is known for it.

This clonotype was sampled from an adult in good health. The source material was blood.

CDR3 bases: TGTGCCAGCAGCCCCGACCCGGCTATGAACACTGAAGCTTTCTTT. This gives the protein CASSPDPAMNTEAFF. The V gene is TRBV7-3, the J gene TRBJ1-1, with D unclear. V dropped 5 bases and J dropped 0 bases, with 13 bases sitting between them. Germline assignment: CDR1 SGHTA and CDR2 FQGTGA. The CDR3 is made up of 15 amino acids.